A single sample is the source of the 4 T cell receptor beta chains below, sequenced in a study of human T cells and chemical hapten exposure. TCRdb re-called the RACE reads with MiXCR, one entry per CDR3 protein. This table holds 95,000 to 150,000 distinct CDR3 sequences, roughly 12% found once. Time point specified: patch test 3, about 24 weeks after DPC sensitization. Treatment here: therapeutic diphenylcyclopropenone sensitization with weekly scalp DPC. The source material was whole blood, sampled in connection with sensitization to the hapten diphenylcyclopropenone (DPC). Receptor source: a woman between 50 and 59 years old with alopecia areata. Some clones in this sample may be carry-over from other donors' samples.

The chain has TRBV24-1 and TRBJ2-3; D may be TRBD2 (6 bases). This CDR3 contains 16 residues. Germline loops: CDR1 KGHDR, CDR2 SFDVKD. The V end was cut by 5 bases, the J end by 0 bases, with 14 bases between. The CDR3, as DNA: TGTGCCACCAGTGGAAATCCTAGCGAAAGCACAGATACGCAGTATTTT. Its protein is CATSGNPSESTDTQYF.

This rearrangement joins TRBV27 to TRBJ2-1; no reliable D call. Germline CDR1 MNHEY, CDR2 SMNVEV (reference sequence). V lost 2 bases and J lost 9, with 17 bases in between. The CDR3 is made up of 15 amino acids. The CDR3 here is CASSLTGTPPGEQFF. The DNA for the CDR3 is TGTGCCAGCAGTTTAACGGGCACCCCGCCGGGTGAGCAGTTCTTC.

This rearrangement joins TRBV3-1 to TRBJ1-6, with D perhaps matching TRBD1 (6 bases). Between the trimmed V and J ends, which lost 2 bases and 3 bases, there was a span of 8 bases. The CDR3 is made up of 15 amino acids. The germline gives CDR1 LGHDT, CDR2 YNNKEL (reference sequence). The chain's CDR3 is CASSQRDNYNSPLHF. The CDR3 nucleotides read TGTGCCAGCAGCCAACGGGACAACTATAATTCACCCCTCCACTTT.

This clonotype was counted a few times. The V gene is TRBV5-1, the J gene TRBJ1-1; 8 bases agree with TRBD1. Losses at the gene ends were 4 bases for V and 4 bases for J; bases not matched to a gene: 6. Germline V gives CDR1 SGHRS, CDR2 YFSETQ. The CDR3 spans 14 residues. This chain's CDR3 is CASSPQGASTEAFF. CDR3 sequence (DNA): TGCGCCAGCAGCCCGCAGGGGGCGAGCACTGAAGCTTTCTTT.